Below, 23 T cell receptor beta chains from the same sample are listed, as sequenced in a study of T cells in Graves' hyperthyroidism and ophthalmopathy. RNA transcripts yielded amplified TCR beta CDR3 regions. First-round RT-PCR of the TCR CDR3 relied on the HTBI primer set. TCRdb reprocessed the multiplex PCR reads via MiXCR and lists one record per CDR3 protein. Of about 840,000 distinct CDR3 sequences listed, 38% are singletons. Sample: blood. All receptors come from a man between 18 and 29 years old with Graves' hyperthyroidism.

This clonotype was seen a few times. The rearrangement links TRBV29-1 to TRBJ2-3; D gene ambiguous. The germline CDR1 and CDR2 sequences are SQVTM and ANQGSEA. The CDR3 extends over 12 amino acids. V was pared by 5 bases and J by 6 bases, with 12 bases between. CDR3 nucleotides: TGCAGCGTTCCTCGGCTCTTGGATACGCAGTATTTT. It is translated as CSVPRLLDTQYF.

The chain carries TRBV7-2 and TRBJ1-2; D uncertain. CDR3 length: 12 amino acids. Trimming left V 5 bases short and J 7 bases short, with 11 bases between. CDR1 and CDR2 (germline): SGHTA, FQGNSA. CDR3 DNA: TGTGCCAGCAGCCCGGGCCGAAGTGGCTACACCTTC. Translated: CASSPGRSGYTF.

V usage is TRBV29-1 and J usage is TRBJ2-2; 10 bases agree with TRBD1. This CDR3 has 16 amino acids. The V and J ends lost 5 bases and 6 bases, in that order; junction bases with no gene match: 12. Looked up from germline, CDR1 is SQVTM and CDR2 is ANQGSEA. CDR3 sequence (DNA): TGCAGCGTTCTTGGGGGGACAGGGGAGGAATCCGGGGAGCTGTTTTTT. Encoded protein: CSVLGGTGEESGELFF.

There are many counts of this clonotype. The V and J genes are TRBV7-6 and TRBJ2-5; D remains ambiguous. V was pared by 5 bases and J by 5 bases, with 15 bases between. Per the germline V gene, CDR1 is SGHVS and CDR2 is FNYEAQ. The CDR3 is 14 amino acids. CDR3 in DNA: TGTGCCAGCAGCCCCGATGTGGGTTGGGAGACCCAGTACTTC. Protein: CASSPDVGWETQYF.

The V gene is TRBV29-1, the J gene TRBJ1-3; D remains ambiguous. The CDR3 extends over 12 amino acids. V lost 8 bases to trimming and J lost 4 bases, with 12 bases between them. CDR1 and CDR2 (germline): SQVTM, ANQGSEA. CDR3 in DNA: TGCAGCCAATCCGAGGCAGGAAACACCATATATTTT. Translation gives CSQSEAGNTIYF.

This clonotype was observed many times. The rearrangement joins TRBV5-1 to TRBJ1-1; no definite D call. The CDR3 is 14 residues long. Deletions cut 1 base from V and 4 bases from J, with 11 bases between. Per germline, CDR1 SGHRS and CDR2 YFSETQ. The CDR3 spells CASSLTVEGTEAFF. Here the CDR3 DNA reads TGCGCCAGCAGCTTGACTGTGGAGGGCACTGAAGCTTTCTTT.

Details on this clonotype: The junction does not match germline at one end; this may be a read error. The CDR3 DNA reads as TGTGCCAGCAGCTTAGCAGGCTCGGACTGCTACACCGGTGAGCTGTTTTTT. Protein product: CASSLAGSDCYTGELFF. The chain links TRBV11-3 to TRBJ2-2; a weak D match, TRBD2 (5 bases). CDR1 and CDR2 from the germline V gene are SGHNT and YENEEA. This CDR3 region has 17 residues.

The chain employs TRBV11-2 and TRBJ2-7, with D perhaps TRBD2 (5 bases). This CDR3 has 17 residues. V was trimmed by 0 bases and J by 0 bases, leaving 15 bases between them. Germline CDR1 reads SGHAT; CDR2 reads FQNNGV. CDR3 DNA sequence: TGTGCCAGCAGCTTAGATAGTCCCCAGCGGAGCTCCTACGAGCAGTACTTC. Translation gives CASSLDSPQRSSYEQYF.

In this sample, this clonotype turned up many times. An end of the junction differs from the germline gene, which may be a read error. The chain links TRBV5-1 to TRBJ2-7; no definite D call. Per the germline V gene, CDR1 is SGHRS and CDR2 is YFSETQ. This CDR3 has 14 residues. The CDR3 DNA is TGTGCCAGCAGCTTAGTGGGCGGAACCTACGAGCAGTACTTC. This gives the protein CASSLVGGTYEQYF.

In this sample, this clonotype turned up many times. This chain connects TRBV24-1 to TRBJ2-7, with 8 bases that match TRBD1. From germline, CDR1 is KGHDR and CDR2 SFDVKD. V shed 1 base, J shed 6 bases, and the junction held 1 base outside the gene matches. This CDR3 has 13 residues. The CDR3 nucleotides are TGTGCCACCAGTGATTTCGACAGGGGCGAGCAGTACTTC. This sequence encodes CATSDFDRGEQYF.

The V gene is TRBV7-9, the J gene TRBJ2-5; 8 nucleotides match TRBD2. V lost 3 bases, J lost 5 bases, and 8 bases stayed unmatched. CDR3 size: 15 residues. Germline V gene data show CDR1 as SEHNR and CDR2 as FQNEAQ (reference sequence). The CDR3 sequence: CASSLADPSGETQYF. In DNA form, the CDR3 reads TGTGCCAGCAGCTTGGCGGATCCTAGCGGGGAGACCCAGTACTTC.

This chain uses TRBV15 with TRBJ1-5; D may be TRBD1 (5 bases). Trimming took 3 bases from V and 3 from J, leaving 12 bases between them. The CDR3 loop spans 15 amino acids. Looked up from germline, CDR1 is LNHNV and CDR2 is YYDKDF (reference sequence). The CDR3 is CATSSLGTVNQPQHF. DNA of the CDR3: TGTGCCACCAGCAGCCTCGGGACGGTCAATCAGCCCCAGCATTTT.

This clonotype was counted only a few times. This sequence joins TRBV7-2 and TRBJ1-6, with D possibly being TRBD1 (6 bases). The ends were cut back, 1 base at V and 9 bases at J, with 16 bases in the middle. The CDR3 is 16 residues long. Germline V gives CDR1 SGHTA, CDR2 FQGNSA. The CDR3 spells CASSLEAGDAGSPLHF. The CDR3 nucleotides read TGTGCCAGCAGCTTAGAAGCAGGGGACGCGGGTTCACCCCTCCACTTT.

As concerns this clonotype: The junction differs from germline at one of its ends, possibly a read error. This sequence joins TRBV25-1 and TRBJ1-2; no definite D call. The CDR3 totals 18 residues. CDR1 and CDR2 from the germline V gene are MGHDK and SYGVNS. The CDR3 region has the DNA TGTACCAGCAGCTCTCTTACGGCCAGCGTCCGTACTAACTATGGCTACACCTTC. This codes for CTSSSLTASVRTNYGYTF.

The chain recombines TRBV9 with TRBJ1-1; 9 bases are shared with TRBD1. J gave up 8 bases and V 2 bases, and 4 bases lay outside the gene matches. There are 13 residues in the CDR3. Germline V gene data show CDR1 as SGDLS and CDR2 as YYNGEE. The CDR3 loop reads CASSVGTGIEAFF. As DNA, the CDR3 is TGTGCCAGCAGCGTCGGGACAGGGATCGAAGCTTTCTTT.

In this sample, this clonotype turned up many times. The rearrangement links TRBV29-1 to TRBJ1-1, with D perhaps TRBD1 (5 bases). The germline CDR1 and CDR2 sequences are SQVTM and ANQGSEA. V was shortened by 1 base and J by 4 bases, with 13 bases between the two germline ends. The CDR3 loop spans 14 amino acids. In DNA form, the CDR3 reads TGCAGCGTTGAAGTAAATAGGGGTTCCACTGAAGCTTTCTTT. This gives the protein CSVEVNRGSTEAFF.

Many counts were recorded for this clonotype. The chain has TRBV12-3 or TRBV12-4 and TRBJ1-2, with D perhaps TRBD1 (5 bases). Trimming cost V 3 bases and J 8 bases, with 10 bases left between them. The CDR3 has 12 amino acids. CDR3 sequence reads: CASSLDIWGYTF. CDR3 DNA sequence: TGTGCCAGCAGTTTGGACATCTGGGGCTACACCTTC.

Concerning this clonotype: A much larger clone lies a single base off, so this may be a read error. The genes are TRBV11-2 and TRBJ2-5, with a possible D match to TRBD2 (5 bases). V lost 5 bases and J lost 3, with 7 bases in between. This CDR3 is built from 12 residues. Germline CDR1 is SGHAT and CDR2 is FQNNGV. The CDR3 protein is CASSHGKETQYF. The CDR3 region has the DNA TGTGCCAGCAGCCACGGGAAAGAGACCCAGTACTTC.

This clonotype occurred many times. V is TRBV29-1 and J is TRBJ2-7, with 12 bases aligning to TRBD2. The CDR3 sequence is 14 residues long. The V gene end was trimmed by 7 bases and the J gene end by 1 base; junction bases not matched to a gene: 5. The germline V gene has CDR1 SQVTM and CDR2 ANQGSEA. In DNA form, the CDR3 reads TGCAGCGCCGTGACTAGCGGGAGTTCCTACGAGCAGTACTTC. It specifies CSAVTSGSSYEQYF.

This chain joins TRBV7-9 and TRBJ2-2; no definite D call. In germline, CDR1 is SEHNR, CDR2 FQNEAQ (reference sequence). V was clipped by 10 bases and J by 7 bases, with 13 bases between them. There are 12 residues in the CDR3. The chain's CDR3 is CATIDIHGELFF. The CDR3 DNA reads TGTGCCACCATCGATATCCACGGGGAGCTGTTTTTT.

Here the CDR3 DNA reads TGTGCCAGCGCAGGATCCCAAGAGACCCAGTACTTC. Encoded protein: CASAGSQETQYF. The rearrangement joins TRBV11-1 to TRBJ2-5, with unresolved D. V was cut by 8 bases and J by 1 base, with 8 bases left in between. The CDR3 is 12 amino acids. Per germline, CDR1 SGHAT and CDR2 FQDESV (reference sequence).

This clonotype was detected ten times or more. The gene calls are TRBV29-1 and TRBJ2-5; D gene uncertain. Germline CDR1 reads SQVTM; CDR2 reads ANQGSEA. There are 15 residues in the CDR3. V gave up 7 bases and J gave up 2 bases, with 20 bases separating them. DNA for the CDR3: TGCAGCGCCGGTAGAAAGTTGGGCAGACAAGAGACCCAGTACTTC. This translates into CSAGRKLGRQETQYF. Looking up the rest from reference TRBV29-1 and TRBJ2-5 gives the full variable domain: SAVISQKPSRDICQRGTSLTIQCQVDSQVTMMFWYRQQPGQSLTLIATANQGSEATYESGFVIDKFPISRPNLTFSTLTVSNMSPEDSSIYLCSAGRKLGRQETQYFGPGTRLLVL.

This clonotype was observed many times. The chain has TRBV15 and TRBJ1-4; D ambiguous. The germline gives CDR1 LNHNV, CDR2 YYDKDF (reference sequence). This CDR3 comprises 13 residues. V was cut by 3 bases and J by 10 bases, with 12 bases left in between. The CDR3 bases are TGTGCCACCAGCAGGCTGACCGAGGGAAAACTGTTTTTT. Amino acids: CATSRLTEGKLFF.